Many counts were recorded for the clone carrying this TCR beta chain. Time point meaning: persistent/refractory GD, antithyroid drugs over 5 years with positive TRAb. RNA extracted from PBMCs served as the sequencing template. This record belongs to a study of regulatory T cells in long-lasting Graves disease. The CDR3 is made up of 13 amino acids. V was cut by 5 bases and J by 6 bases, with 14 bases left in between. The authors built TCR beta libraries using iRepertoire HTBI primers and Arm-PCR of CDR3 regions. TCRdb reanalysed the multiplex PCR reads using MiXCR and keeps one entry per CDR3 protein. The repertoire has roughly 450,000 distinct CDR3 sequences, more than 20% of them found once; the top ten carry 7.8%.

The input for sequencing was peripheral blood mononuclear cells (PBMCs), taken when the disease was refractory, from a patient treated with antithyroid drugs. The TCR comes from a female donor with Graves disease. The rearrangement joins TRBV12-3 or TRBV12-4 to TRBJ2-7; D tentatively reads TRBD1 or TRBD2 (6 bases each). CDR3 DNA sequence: TGTGCCAGCAGTCCACGGGGGCTGGGCGAGCAGTACTTC. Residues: CASSPRGLGEQYF.